A selection of T cell receptor beta chains follows, all from one sample in a study of Ad26.COV2.S vaccination and SARS-CoV-2 variants. TCRdb keeps only in-frame clones here, not all; method: immunoSEQ multiplex PCR. Of about 450,000 clones listed, approximately 92% are singletons. This material consisted of peripheral blood, taken in a trial of Ad26.COV2.S vaccine versus placebo. Receptors originate from a person between 18 and 65 years old who received the Ad26.COV2.S COVID-19 vaccine or a placebo. Each CDR3 is given with its conserved first and last residue. The D gene is left open where the match is weak. Size values are once, few and many counts, or a class for expanded clones, and some rows have none.

cdr3_nt: TGTGCCAGCAGTTGGGACAGGCGGAACACCGGGGAGCTGTTTTTT
cdr3_aa: CASSWDRRNTGELFF
clone_size: few
j_call: TRBJ2-2
d_call: TRBD1
v_call: TRBV27

cdr3_nt: TGTGCCAGCAGCTTAACAGGGGGCCTGACTGAAGCTTTCTTT
cdr3_aa: CASSLTGGLTEAFF
clone_size: .
j_call: TRBJ1-1
d_call: TRBD1
v_call: TRBV7-3

cdr3_nt: TGCGCCAGCAGCTGGACAGGGTCTAATGAAAAACTGTTTTTT
cdr3_aa: CASSWTGSNEKLFF
clone_size: once
j_call: TRBJ1-4
d_call: TRBD1
v_call: TRBV5-1

cdr3_nt: TGCGCCAGCAGCTTGGAGCCTGCGGCAGGGGAGCAGTACTTC
cdr3_aa: CASSLEPAAGEQYF
clone_size: .
j_call: TRBJ2-7
d_call: .
v_call: TRBV5-1

cdr3_nt: TGTGCCAGCAGCCACAGGGGGCTTGGCTACACCTTC
cdr3_aa: CASSHRGLGYTF
clone_size: .
j_call: TRBJ1-2
d_call: TRBD1
v_call: TRBV6-5

cdr3_nt: TGTGCCAGCAGCTTAGGAGGTTGGGGCTCTGGGGCCAACGTCCTGACTTTC
cdr3_aa: CASSLGGWGSGANVLTF
clone_size: .
j_call: TRBJ2-6
d_call: .
v_call: TRBV7-8

cdr3_nt: TGTGCCAGCAGCCTTCAGGGGCTTGATGGCTACACCTTC
cdr3_aa: CASSLQGLDGYTF
clone_size: .
j_call: TRBJ1-2
d_call: .
v_call: TRBV28

cdr3_nt: TGTGCCAGTAGTATTTTTGGGTACCTTAATCAGCCCCAGCATTTT
cdr3_aa: CASSIFGYLNQPQHF
clone_size: .
j_call: TRBJ1-5
d_call: .
v_call: TRBV19

cdr3_nt: TGTGCCAGCAGCTGGACTAGCGGGGGGACGGTGGAGACCCAGTACTTC
cdr3_aa: CASSWTSGGTVETQYF
clone_size: .
j_call: TRBJ2-5
d_call: TRBD2
v_call: TRBV2

cdr3_nt: TGTGCCAGCAGGTCCGGGCTCAGTGGTCCAGATACGCAGTATTTT
cdr3_aa: CASRSGLSGPDTQYF
clone_size: .
j_call: TRBJ2-3
d_call: .
v_call: TRBV6-5

cdr3_nt: TGCGCCAGCAGCCCTGGACAGGGGGCTGAAGCTTTCTTT
cdr3_aa: CASSPGQGAEAFF
clone_size: .
j_call: TRBJ1-1
d_call: TRBD1
v_call: TRBV5-1

cdr3_nt: TGTGCCAGCAGCTTCAACAGGGCGAAGGAAAAACTGTTTTTT
cdr3_aa: CASSFNRAKEKLFF
clone_size: .
j_call: TRBJ1-4
d_call: .
v_call: TRBV11-2

cdr3_nt: TGTGCCAGCAGTTTTACGGACCGCTCCTACGAGCAGTACTTC
cdr3_aa: CASSFTDRSYEQYF
clone_size: many
j_call: TRBJ2-7
d_call: .
v_call: TRBV6-5